The 2 T cell receptor beta chains in this list originate from one sample, sequenced in a study of patients and donors after allogeneic stem cell transplantation. Each CDR3 protein is one row after TCRdb ran MiXCR on the RT-PCR reads. The data contain approximately 150,000 distinct CDR3 sequences, 30% to 45% of them singletons. Sequenced: blood, either unsorted or a sorted T cell fraction (not recorded which). These receptors originate from a human donor who was either an allogeneic HSCT recipient or a stem cell or donor lymphocyte infusion donor (not recorded which). It is not recorded whose cells these are; they may come from a transplant donor.

At least ten counts were recorded for this clonotype. The chain has TRBV12-3 or TRBV12-4 and TRBJ1-1; D is unclear. The CDR3 totals 12 residues. V was shortened by 5 bases and J by 7 bases, with 11 bases between the two germline ends. The CDR3: CASSLPRDEAFF. The CDR3 DNA sequence: TGTGCCAGCAGTCTTCCCCGGGATGAAGCTTTCTTT.

This chain joins TRBV28 and TRBJ1-2, with a weak D call TRBD1 (6 bases). The CDR3 length is 17 residues. Trimming took off 2 bases at V and 6 bases at J, with 22 bases between the two ends. Germline V gene data show CDR1 as MDHEN and CDR2 as SYDVKM. CDR3 region: CASSLLADGGIKDGYTF. Written as DNA, the CDR3 is TGTGCCAGCAGTTTACTGGCGGACGGGGGCATAAAGGATGGCTACACCTTC.